The clone carrying this T cell receptor beta chain has only a few counts. This may stem from a read error, because a much larger clone lies one nucleotide away. Thyroid ultrasound and orbital computed tomography, with clinical symptoms and serum thyroxine and TRAb, informed diagnoses. These data come from a study of T cells in Graves' hyperthyroidism and ophthalmopathy. Per germline, CDR1 LGHDT and CDR2 YNNKEL (reference sequence). The CDR3 spans 14 residues. Unmatched junction bases numbered 7, after V lost 4 bases and J lost 7 bases. Authors of the study amplified TCR beta CDR3 regions from RNA transcripts. Carried out on the TCR CDR3, a first-round RT-PCR used the HTBI primer set. TCRdb analysed the multiplex PCR reads with MiXCR anew, one entry per CDR3 protein. The repertoire holds a few hundred thousand distinct CDR3 sequences, with 15% to 20% as singletons.

The sequence came from a woman aged 18 to 35 with Graves' ophthalmopathy. Sequencing was performed on blood. The chain carries TRBV3-1 and TRBJ2-7; 10 nucleotides line up with TRBD1. The CDR3 is CASSPGTGAWEQYF. The CDR3 DNA sequence: TGTGCCAGCAGCCCCGGGACAGGGGCGTGGGAGCAGTACTTC.